Listed below are T cell receptor beta chains from one sample, sequenced in a study of cytomegalovirus exposure and HLA in healthy donors. Sequencing used immunoSEQ multiplex PCR; TCRdb keeps in-frame clones, though not all of them. In the table there are 150,000 to 200,000 clones, 87% of which are singletons. Source material: PBMCs. The receptors shown here come from a boy aged 2 to 9 in good health and CMV-seronegative. CDR3s include the opening cysteine and the closing phenylalanine or tryptophan. A D gene is named only where the DNA matches it firmly. Some rows mark clone size as missing; the rest say once, few, many or name a class of expanded clone.

j_gene,v_gene,d_gene,abundance,CDR3nt,CDR3aa
TRBJ2-1,TRBV13,-,-,TGTGCCAGCAGCTCGACTCGTTCGGAGCAGTTCTTC,CASSSTRSEQFF
TRBJ1-1,TRBV7-3,-,once,TGTGCCAGCAGCTACCAGGTGAACACTGAGGCTTTCTTT,CASSYQVNTEAFF
TRBJ1-5,TRBV7-8,-,-,TGTGCCAGCAGCTTGGAGAGCCAGCCCCAGCATTTT,CASSLESQPQHF
TRBJ2-2,TRBV19,-,-,TGTGCCAGTAGGGCAGAGAACACCGGGGAGCTGTTTTTT,CASRAENTGELFF
TRBJ2-3,TRBV6-4,TRBD2,once,TGTGCCAGCAGTGACGGCGCGGGAGGATATAGTACGCAGTATTTT,CASSDGAGGYSTQYF
TRBJ1-1,TRBV7-8,-,-,TGTGCCAGCAGCTCTGCGGTCGCGGGCACTGAAGCTTTCTTT,CASSSAVAGTEAFF
TRBJ2-1,TRBV6-1,TRBD2,-,TGTGCCAGCAGTGTCGGAAGGGGCCCTAGCGGGGTCTATGAGCAGTTCTTC,CASSVGRGPSGVYEQFF
TRBJ2-3,TRBV21-1,-,once,TGTGCCAGCACCCTCCCGGGACAGGAGGGTGCAGATACGCAGTATTTT,CASTLPGQEGADTQYF
TRBJ1-5,TRBV5-4,-,-,TGTGCCAGCAGCTTGGCAGGGTTGGAGCCCCAGCATTTT,CASSLAGLEPQHF
TRBJ2-1,TRBV9,-,-,TGTGCCAGCAGCGTAGACCTAGCATGGGGAAGTGAGCAGTTCTTC,CASSVDLAWGSEQFF
TRBJ2-1,TRBV5-1,-,-,TGCGCCAGCAGCTTGTTACTAGCCGGTGAGCAGTTCTTC,CASSLLLAGEQFF
TRBJ1-4,TRBV5-4,-,-,TGTGCCAGCAGCTGGGCCCGGCAGGGGAGTAATGAAAAACTGTTTTTT,CASSWARQGSNEKLFF
TRBJ2-3,TRBV5-5,TRBD1,-,TGTGCCAGCAGCTTGACACCCCCGGGACAGGACACAGATACGCAGTATTTT,CASSLTPPGQDTDTQYF
TRBJ2-7,TRBV7-6,TRBD2,once,TGTGCCAGCAGCTTAGTTAGTAACGGGGGGTCTAGCGAGCAGTACTTC,CASSLVSNGGSSEQYF
TRBJ2-2,TRBV2,TRBD2,-,TGTGCCAGTAGATTGTCCGGGACTAGTGGCACCGGGGAGCTGTTTTTT,CASRLSGTSGTGELFF
TRBJ2-7,TRBV6-1,-,-,TGTGCCAGCAGTGAAGGGAGCGGTTCCTCCTACGAGCAGTACTTC,CASSEGSGSSYEQYF
TRBJ1-3,TRBV4-2,-,once,TGTGCCAGCAGCCAAGATCTTCGCTGGAGTCAACTCTCTGGAAACACCATATATTTT,CASSQDLRWSQLSGNTIYF
TRBJ2-3,TRBV4-1,TRBD2,-,TGCGCCAGCAGCCAACAGGGACTAGCGGGAGATACGCAGTATTTT,CASSQQGLAGDTQYF
TRBJ2-7,TRBV18,-,-,TGTGCCAGCTCACCGTCTATTTACGAGCAGTACTTC,CASSPSIYEQYF
TRBJ2-6,TRBV28,-,-,TGTGCCAGCAGCAACAGCCCCTCTGGGGCCAACGTCCTGACTTTC,CASSNSPSGANVLTF
TRBJ2-3,TRBV25-1,TRBD2,-,TGTGCCAGCAGAGAACTAGCGGCGCCAGATACGCAGTATTTT,CASRELAAPDTQYF
TRBJ2-2,TRBV9,-,-,TGTGCCAGCAGCGTAAGGGCGGGGGCCGCTTCGGGGGAGCTGTTTTTT,CASSVRAGAASGELFF
TRBJ1-5,TRBV4-2,-,-,TGTGCCAGCAGCCAAGTATTTCGGGCAGGGAATCAGCCCCAGCATTTT,CASSQVFRAGNQPQHF
TRBJ2-1,TRBV9,TRBD2,-,TGTGCCAGCAGCGTAGCTTGGCTAGCGGGGAGACACAATGAGCAGTTCTTC,CASSVAWLAGRHNEQFF
TRBJ1-3,TRBV5-8,TRBD1,-,TGTGCCAGCAGCTTGGGAGGACAGGAGAAAAACACCATATATTTT,CASSLGGQEKNTIYF
TRBJ2-1,TRBV6-1,-,-,TGTGCCAGCAGTGAAGCGGTTCTCCTACGTCCACCTGAGCAGTTCTTC,CASSEAVLLRPPEQFF
TRBJ1-5,TRBV19,TRBD1,-,TGTGCCAGTAGAAGGACAGGGAACGATCAGCCCCAGCATTTT,CASRRTGNDQPQHF
TRBJ2-3,TRBV9,-,-,TGTGCCAGCAGCGCGGGGGAGTACACAGATACGCAGTATTTT,CASSAGEYTDTQYF
TRBJ2-7,TRBV5-4,-,-,TGTGCCAGCAGCGTGAGCCGGGACACCTACGAGCAGTACTTC,CASSVSRDTYEQYF
TRBJ2-7,TRBV7-9,-,-,TGTGCCAGCAGGGTCGAGAGGCACTACGAGCAGTACTTC,CASRVERHYEQYF
TRBJ2-7,TRBV7-9,-,-,TGTTCCAGCAGCTCACCCGCCCGGGACACCTCCTACGAGCAGTACTTC,CSSSSPARDTSYEQYF
TRBJ2-1,TRBV2,TRBD2,-,TGTGCCAGCAGTGTCAGGACTAGCGGGAACAATGAGCAGTTCTTC,CASSVRTSGNNEQFF
TRBJ1-2,TRBV29-1,-,-,TGCAGCGTGGCGGCAGAACCCAACTATGGCTACACCTTC,CSVAAEPNYGYTF
TRBJ1-5,TRBV30,-,once,TGTGCCTGGATCTTAATCACCCGATGGAATAGCTACCATAGCCTGGGCAATCAGCCCCAGCATTTT,CAWILITRWNSYHSLGNQPQHF
TRBJ2-3,TRBV28,-,-,TGTGCCAGCAGTTCCCCAACACAGGATACGCAGTATTTT,CASSSPTQDTQYF
TRBJ2-3,TRBV7-6,TRBD2,-,TGTGCCAGCAGCTTTAGCGGGGGGGCAGATACGCAGTATTTT,CASSFSGGADTQYF
TRBJ1-1,TRBV5-1,-,-,TGCGCCAGCAGCCCGGGACACCAGAACACTGAAGCTTTCTTT,CASSPGHQNTEAFF